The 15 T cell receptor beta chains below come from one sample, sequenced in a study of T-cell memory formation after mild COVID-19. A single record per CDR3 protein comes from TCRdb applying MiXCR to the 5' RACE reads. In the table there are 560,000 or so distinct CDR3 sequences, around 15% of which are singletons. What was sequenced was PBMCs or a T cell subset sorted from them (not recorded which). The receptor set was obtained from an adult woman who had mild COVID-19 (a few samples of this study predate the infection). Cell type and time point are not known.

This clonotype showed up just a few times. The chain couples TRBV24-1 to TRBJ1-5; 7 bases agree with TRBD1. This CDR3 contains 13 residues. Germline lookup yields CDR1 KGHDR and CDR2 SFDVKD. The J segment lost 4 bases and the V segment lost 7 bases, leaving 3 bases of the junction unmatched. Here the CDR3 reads CATSQQGNQPQHF. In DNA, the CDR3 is TGTGCCACCAGCCAACAGGGGAATCAGCCCCAGCATTTT.

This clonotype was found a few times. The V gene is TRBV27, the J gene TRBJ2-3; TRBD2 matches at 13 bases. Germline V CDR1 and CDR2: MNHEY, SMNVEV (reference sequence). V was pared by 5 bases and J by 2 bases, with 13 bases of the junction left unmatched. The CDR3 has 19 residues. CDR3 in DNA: TGTGCCAGCAGTGTGACTAGCGGGGGGCCAAAACTCTCCACAGATACGCAGTATTTT. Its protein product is CASSVTSGGPKLSTDTQYF.

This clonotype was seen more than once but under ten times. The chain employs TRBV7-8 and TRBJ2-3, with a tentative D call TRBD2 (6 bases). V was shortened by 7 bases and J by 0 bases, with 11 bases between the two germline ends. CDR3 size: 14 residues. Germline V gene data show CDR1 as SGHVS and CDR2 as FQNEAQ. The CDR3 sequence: CASIWRASTDTQYF. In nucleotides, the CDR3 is TGTGCCAGCATATGGAGGGCTAGCACAGATACGCAGTATTTT.

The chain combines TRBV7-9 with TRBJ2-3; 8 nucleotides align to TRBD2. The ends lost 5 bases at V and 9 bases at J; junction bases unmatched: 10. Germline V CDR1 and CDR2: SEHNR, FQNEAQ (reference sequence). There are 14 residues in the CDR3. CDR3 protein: CASSRGGPGSTQYF. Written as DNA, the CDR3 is TGTGCCAGCAGCCGCGGGGGGCCGGGGTCCACGCAGTATTTT.

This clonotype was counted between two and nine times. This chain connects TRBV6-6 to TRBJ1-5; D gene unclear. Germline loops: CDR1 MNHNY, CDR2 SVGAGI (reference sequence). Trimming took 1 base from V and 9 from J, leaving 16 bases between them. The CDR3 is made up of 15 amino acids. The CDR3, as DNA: TGTGCCAGCAGTTACTACCAGATCGGGCGGGGGCCCCAGCATTTT. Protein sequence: CASSYYQIGRGPQHF.

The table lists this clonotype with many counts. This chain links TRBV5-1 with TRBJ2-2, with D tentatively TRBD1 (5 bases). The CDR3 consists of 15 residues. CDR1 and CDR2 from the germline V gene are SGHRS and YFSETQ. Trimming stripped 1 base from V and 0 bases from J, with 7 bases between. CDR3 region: CASSLSGTNTGELFF. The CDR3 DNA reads TGCGCCAGCAGCTTGTCAGGGACGAACACCGGGGAGCTGTTTTTT.

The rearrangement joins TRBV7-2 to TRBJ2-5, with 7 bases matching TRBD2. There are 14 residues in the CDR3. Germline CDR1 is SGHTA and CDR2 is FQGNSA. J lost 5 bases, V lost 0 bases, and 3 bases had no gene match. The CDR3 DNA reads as TGTGCCAGCAGCTTAGCGGGAGGGGTGGAGACCCAGTACTTC. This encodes CASSLAGGVETQYF. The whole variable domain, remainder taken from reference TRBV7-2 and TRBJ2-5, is GAGVSQSPSNKVTEKGKDVELRCDPISGHTALYWYRQSLGQGLEFLIYFQGNSAPDKSGLPSDRFSAERTGGSVSTLTIQRTQQEDSAVYLCASSLAGGVETQYFGPGTRLLVL.

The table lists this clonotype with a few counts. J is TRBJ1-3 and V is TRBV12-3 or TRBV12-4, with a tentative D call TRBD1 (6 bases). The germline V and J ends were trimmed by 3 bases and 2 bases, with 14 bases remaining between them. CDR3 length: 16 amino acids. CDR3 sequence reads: CASSLGVGQPGNTIYF. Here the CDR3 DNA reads TGTGCCAGCAGTTTGGGGGTGGGACAACCTGGAAACACCATATATTTT.

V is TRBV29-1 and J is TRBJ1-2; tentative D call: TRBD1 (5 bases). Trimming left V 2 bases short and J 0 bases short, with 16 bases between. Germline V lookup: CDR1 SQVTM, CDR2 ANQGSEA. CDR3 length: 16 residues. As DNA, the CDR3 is TGCAGCGTTGAAAAAATAGCAGGGCTAGCTAACTATGGCTACACCTTC. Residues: CSVEKIAGLANYGYTF. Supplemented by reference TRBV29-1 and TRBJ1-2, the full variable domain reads SAVISQKPSRDICQRGTSLTIQCQVDSQVTMMFWYRQQPGQSLTLIATANQGSEATYESGFVIDKFPISRPNLTFSTLTVSNMSPEDSSIYLCSVEKIAGLANYGYTFGSGTRLTVV.

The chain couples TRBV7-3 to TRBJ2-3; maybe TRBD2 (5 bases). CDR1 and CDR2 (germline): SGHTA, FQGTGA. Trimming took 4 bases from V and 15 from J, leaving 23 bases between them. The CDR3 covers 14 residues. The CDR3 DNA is TGTGCCAGCAGCTACGCTATGGAGGCCAGCCCCCAATATTTT. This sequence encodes CASSYAMEASPQYF.

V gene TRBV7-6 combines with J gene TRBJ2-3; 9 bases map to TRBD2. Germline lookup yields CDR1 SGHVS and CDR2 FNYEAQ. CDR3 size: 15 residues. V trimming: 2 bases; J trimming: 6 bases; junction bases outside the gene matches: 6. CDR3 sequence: CASSLSVAGADTQYF. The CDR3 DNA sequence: TGTGCCAGCAGCTTATCGGTAGCGGGGGCCGATACGCAGTATTTT.

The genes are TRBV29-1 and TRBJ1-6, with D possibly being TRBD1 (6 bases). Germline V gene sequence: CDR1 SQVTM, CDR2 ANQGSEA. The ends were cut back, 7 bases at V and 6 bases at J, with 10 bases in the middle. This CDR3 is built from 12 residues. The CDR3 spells CSAQQGNSPLHF. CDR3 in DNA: TGCAGCGCTCAACAGGGTAATTCACCCCTCCACTTT. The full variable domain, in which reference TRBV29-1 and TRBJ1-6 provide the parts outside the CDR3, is SAVISQKPSRDICQRGTSLTIQCQVDSQVTMMFWYRQQPGQSLTLIATANQGSEATYESGFVIDKFPISRPNLTFSTLTVSNMSPEDSSIYLCSAQQGNSPLHFGNGTRLTVT.

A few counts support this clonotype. For the CDR3, the DNA is TGCAGTGCTACAAACAGGGGGCCGGATACGCAGTATTTT. Its translation is CSATNRGPDTQYF. This chain uses TRBV20-1 with TRBJ2-3; 9 positions agree with TRBD1. The germline V gene encodes CDR1 DFQATT and CDR2 SNEGSKA (reference sequence). This CDR3 is built from 13 residues. Trimming at V came to 4 bases and at J to 6 bases, leaving 5 bases not matched to a gene.

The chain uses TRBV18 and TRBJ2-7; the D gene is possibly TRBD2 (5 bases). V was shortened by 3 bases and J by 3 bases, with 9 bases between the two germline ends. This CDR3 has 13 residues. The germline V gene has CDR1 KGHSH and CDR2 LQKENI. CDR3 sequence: CASSPGAHYEQYV. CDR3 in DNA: TGTGCCAGCTCACCGGGAGCCCACTACGAGCAGTACGTC.

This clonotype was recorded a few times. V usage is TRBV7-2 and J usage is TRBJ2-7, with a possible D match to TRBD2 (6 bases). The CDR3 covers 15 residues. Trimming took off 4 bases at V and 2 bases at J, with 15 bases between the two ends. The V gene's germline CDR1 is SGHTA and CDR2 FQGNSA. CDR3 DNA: TGTGCCAGCAGCTCCTCAGCCGGGACTGCCTACGAGCAGTACTTC. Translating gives CASSSSAGTAYEQYF.